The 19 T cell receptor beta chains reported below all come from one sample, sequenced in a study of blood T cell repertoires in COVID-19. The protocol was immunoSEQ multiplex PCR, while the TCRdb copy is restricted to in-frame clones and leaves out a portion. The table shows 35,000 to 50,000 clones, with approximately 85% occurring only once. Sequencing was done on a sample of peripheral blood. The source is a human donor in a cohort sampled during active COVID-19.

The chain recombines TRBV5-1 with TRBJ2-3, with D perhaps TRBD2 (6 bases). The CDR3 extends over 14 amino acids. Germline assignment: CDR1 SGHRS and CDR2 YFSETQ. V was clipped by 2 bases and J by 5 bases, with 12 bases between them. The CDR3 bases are TGCGCCAGCAGCTTTTGGAGGGCGGGAGATACGCAGTATTTT. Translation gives CASSFWRAGDTQYF.

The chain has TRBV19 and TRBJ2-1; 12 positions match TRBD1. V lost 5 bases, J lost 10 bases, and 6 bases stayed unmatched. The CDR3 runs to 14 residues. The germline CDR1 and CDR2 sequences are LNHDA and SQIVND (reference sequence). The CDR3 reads CASSGGQGAREQFF. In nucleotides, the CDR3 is TGTGCCAGTAGTGGGGGACAGGGGGCTCGAGAGCAGTTCTTC.

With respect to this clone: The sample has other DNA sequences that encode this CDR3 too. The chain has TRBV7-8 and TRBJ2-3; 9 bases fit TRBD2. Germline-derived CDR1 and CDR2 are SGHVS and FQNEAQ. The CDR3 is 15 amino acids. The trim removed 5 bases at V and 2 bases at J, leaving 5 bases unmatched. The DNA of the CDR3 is TGTGCCAGCAGCCCTCGGACTAGCGACACAGATACGCAGTATTTT. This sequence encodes CASSPRTSDTDTQYF.

The CDR3 DNA is TGTGCCAGCAGTTTAGGAGGATCAGATACGCAGTATTTT. Residues: CASSLGGSDTQYF. This chain links TRBV12-3 or TRBV12-4 with TRBJ2-3; unclear D gene. The CDR3 length is 13 residues. V lost 1 base and J lost 4, with 6 bases in between.

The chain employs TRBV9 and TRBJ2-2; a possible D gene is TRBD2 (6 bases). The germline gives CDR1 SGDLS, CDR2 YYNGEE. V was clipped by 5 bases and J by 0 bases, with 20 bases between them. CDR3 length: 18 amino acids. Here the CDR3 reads CASSVTQRDFSNTGELFF. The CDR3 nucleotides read TGTGCCAGCAGTGTTACCCAACGGGACTTCTCGAACACCGGGGAGCTGTTTTTT.

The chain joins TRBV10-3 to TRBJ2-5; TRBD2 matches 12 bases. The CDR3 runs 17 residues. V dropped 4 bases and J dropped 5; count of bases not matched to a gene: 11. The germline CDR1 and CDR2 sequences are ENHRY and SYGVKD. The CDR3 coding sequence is TGTGCCATCAGTGTGCTAGCGGGGGGGCAGGGCCTTGAGACCCAGTACTTC. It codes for CAISVLAGGQGLETQYF.

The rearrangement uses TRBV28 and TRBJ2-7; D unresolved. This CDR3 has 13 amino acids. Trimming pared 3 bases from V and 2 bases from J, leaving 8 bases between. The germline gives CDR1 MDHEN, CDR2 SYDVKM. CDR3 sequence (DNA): TGTGCCAGCAGTTTCGGTCTACCCTACGAGCAGTACTTC. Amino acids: CASSFGLPYEQYF.

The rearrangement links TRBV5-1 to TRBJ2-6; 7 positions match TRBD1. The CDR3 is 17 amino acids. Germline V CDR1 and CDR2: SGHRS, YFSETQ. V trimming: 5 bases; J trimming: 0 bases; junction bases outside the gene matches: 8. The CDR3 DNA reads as TGCGCCAGCAGTCAAACAGGGGTTTCCTCTGGGGCCAACGTCCTGACTTTC. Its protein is CASSQTGVSSGANVLTF. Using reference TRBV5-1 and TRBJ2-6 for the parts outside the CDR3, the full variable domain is KAGVTQTPRYLIKTRGQQVTLSCSPISGHRSVSWYQQTPGQGLQFLFEYFSETQRNKGNFPGRFSGRQFSNSRSEMNVSTLELGDSALYLCASSQTGVSSGANVLTFGAGSRLTVL.

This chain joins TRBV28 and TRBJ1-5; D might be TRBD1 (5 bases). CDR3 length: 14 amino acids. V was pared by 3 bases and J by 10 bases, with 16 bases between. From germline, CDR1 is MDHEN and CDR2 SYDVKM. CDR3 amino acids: CASSFSAGGGPQHF. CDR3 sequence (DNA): TGTGCCAGCAGTTTCAGTGCTGGGGGGGGACCCCAGCATTTT.

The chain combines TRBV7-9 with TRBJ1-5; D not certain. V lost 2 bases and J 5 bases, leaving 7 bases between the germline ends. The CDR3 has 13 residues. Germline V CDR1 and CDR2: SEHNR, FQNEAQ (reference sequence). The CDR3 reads CASSLITDQPQHF. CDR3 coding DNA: TGTGCCAGCAGCTTAATAACGGATCAGCCCCAGCATTTT.

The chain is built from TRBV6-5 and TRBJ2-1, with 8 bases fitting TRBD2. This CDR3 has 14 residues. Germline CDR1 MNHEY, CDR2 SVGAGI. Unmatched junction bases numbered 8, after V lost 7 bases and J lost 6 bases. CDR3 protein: CASTGERGRNEQFF. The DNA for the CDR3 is TGTGCCAGCACGGGCGAGCGGGGGCGCAATGAGCAGTTCTTC.

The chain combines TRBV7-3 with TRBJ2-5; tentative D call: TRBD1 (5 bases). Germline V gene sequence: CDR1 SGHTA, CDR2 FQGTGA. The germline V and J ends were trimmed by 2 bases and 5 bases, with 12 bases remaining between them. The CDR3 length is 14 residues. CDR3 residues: CASSLFLGAETQYF. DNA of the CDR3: TGTGCCAGCAGCTTATTCTTAGGGGCGGAGACCCAGTACTTC.

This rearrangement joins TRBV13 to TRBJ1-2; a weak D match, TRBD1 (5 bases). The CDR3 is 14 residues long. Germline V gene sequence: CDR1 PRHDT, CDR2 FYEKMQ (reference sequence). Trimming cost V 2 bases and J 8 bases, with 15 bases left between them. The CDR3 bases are TGTGCCAGCAGCTTATCCGGGACTCCGGGGGGCTACACCTTC. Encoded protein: CASSLSGTPGGYTF.

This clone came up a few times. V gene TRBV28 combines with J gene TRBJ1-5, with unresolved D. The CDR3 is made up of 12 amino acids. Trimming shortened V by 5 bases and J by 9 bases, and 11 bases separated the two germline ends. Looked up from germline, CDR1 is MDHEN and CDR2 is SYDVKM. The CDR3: CASSPPRGPQHF. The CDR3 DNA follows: TGTGCCAGCAGTCCCCCCCGGGGGCCCCAGCATTTT.

CDR3 DNA sequence: TGTGCCAGCAGCGCAACGGGAGCTAGAGCTTTCTTT. It encodes CASSATGARAFF. The chain links TRBV7-9 to TRBJ1-1; the D is unclear. This CDR3 region has 12 residues. Trimming cost V 5 bases and J 10 bases, with 14 bases left between them. CDR1 is SEHNR and CDR2 is FQNEAQ in the germline V gene (reference sequence).

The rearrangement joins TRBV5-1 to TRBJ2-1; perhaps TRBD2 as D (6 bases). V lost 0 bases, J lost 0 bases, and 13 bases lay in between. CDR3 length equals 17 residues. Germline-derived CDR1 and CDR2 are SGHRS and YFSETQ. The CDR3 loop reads CASSLGRGSSSYNEQFF. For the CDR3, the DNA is TGCGCCAGCAGCTTGGGGAGGGGCTCAAGCTCCTACAATGAGCAGTTCTTC.

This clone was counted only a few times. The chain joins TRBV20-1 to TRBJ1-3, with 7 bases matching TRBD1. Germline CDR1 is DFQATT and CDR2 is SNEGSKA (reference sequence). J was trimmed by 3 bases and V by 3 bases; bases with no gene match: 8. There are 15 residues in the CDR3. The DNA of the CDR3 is TGCAGTGCTAGTACACAGGGGTCTAATGGAAACACCATATATTTT. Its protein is CSASTQGSNGNTIYF.

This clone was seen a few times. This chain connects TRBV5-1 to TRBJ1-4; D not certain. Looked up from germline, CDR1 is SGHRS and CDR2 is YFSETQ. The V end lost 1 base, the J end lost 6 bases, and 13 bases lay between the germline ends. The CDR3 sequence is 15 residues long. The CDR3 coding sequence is TGCGCCAGCAGCTTGCAAGGAGCGGTGGATGAAAAACTGTTTTTT. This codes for CASSLQGAVDEKLFF. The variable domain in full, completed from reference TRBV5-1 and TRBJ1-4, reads KAGVTQTPRYLIKTRGQQVTLSCSPISGHRSVSWYQQTPGQGLQFLFEYFSETQRNKGNFPGRFSGRQFSNSRSEMNVSTLELGDSALYLCASSLQGAVDEKLFFGSGTQLSVL.

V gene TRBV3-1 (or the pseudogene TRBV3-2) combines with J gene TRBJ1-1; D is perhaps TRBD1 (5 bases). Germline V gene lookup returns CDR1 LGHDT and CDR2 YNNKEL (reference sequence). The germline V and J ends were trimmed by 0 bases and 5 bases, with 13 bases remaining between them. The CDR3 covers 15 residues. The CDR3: CASSQEGLRGTEAFF. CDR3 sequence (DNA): TGTGCCAGCAGCCAAGAAGGTTTACGGGGGACTGAAGCTTTCTTT.